This is a list of T cell receptor beta chains from one sample in a study of T-cell memory formation after mild COVID-19. TCRdb processed the 5' RACE reads anew with MiXCR; each CDR3 protein has one entry. The sample contains approximately 270,000 distinct CDR3 sequences, about 16% of which appear only once. Material for sequencing was PBMCs or a T cell subset sorted from them (not recorded which). The receptors were sampled from a young man who had mild COVID-19 (a few samples of this study predate the infection). Cell type and time point are not known. Each CDR3 is given without its conserved first and last residue.

11	TRBV7-8	TRBJ1-6	ASSSQADSPLH
16	TRBV10-3	TRBJ2-2	AIRATSGVRANTGELF
15	TRBV5-1	TRBJ2-1	ASSFRPSGGAYNEQF
11	TRBV6-2/TRBV6-3	TRBJ2-5	ASSFGGAKTQY
14	TRBV7-2	TRBJ2-5	ASSLARIRGQETQY
11	TRBV10-3	TRBJ1-1	AIRARGETEAF
14	TRBV7-3	TRBJ2-1	ASSPLGSGGLDEQF
13	TRBV7-2	TRBJ2-6	ASADMGSGANVLT
10	TRBV6-2/TRBV6-3	TRBJ2-5	ASSPTWETQY
10	TRBV5-1	TRBJ2-2	ASRYVTGELF
12	TRBV3-1	TRBJ1-6	ASSQGAQGSPLH
9	TRBV11-2	TRBJ2-5	ASSSWTAQY
9	TRBV20-1	TRBJ2-3	SAAATDTQY
13	TRBV5-1	TRBJ1-4	ASSLATGDGEKLF
14	TRBV20-1	TRBJ2-3	SARFTGTGVEDTQY
11	TRBV12-5	TRBJ2-2	ASVGANTGELF
12	TRBV20-1	TRBJ2-3	SASPQRGTDTQY
12	TRBV2	TRBJ2-5	ASSVISGGETQY
11	TRBV7-3	TRBJ2-1	ASSKTASNEQF
16	TRBV5-4	TRBJ1-1	ASSLGVVTGQLNTEAF
10	TRBV29-1	TRBJ1-1	SVDPGNTEAF
15	TRBV5-6	TRBJ2-1	ASSDVPGSSSYNEQF
11	TRBV5-1	TRBJ1-6	ASSPTDNSPLH
12	TRBV3-1	TRBJ2-4	ASSHDVVKNIQY